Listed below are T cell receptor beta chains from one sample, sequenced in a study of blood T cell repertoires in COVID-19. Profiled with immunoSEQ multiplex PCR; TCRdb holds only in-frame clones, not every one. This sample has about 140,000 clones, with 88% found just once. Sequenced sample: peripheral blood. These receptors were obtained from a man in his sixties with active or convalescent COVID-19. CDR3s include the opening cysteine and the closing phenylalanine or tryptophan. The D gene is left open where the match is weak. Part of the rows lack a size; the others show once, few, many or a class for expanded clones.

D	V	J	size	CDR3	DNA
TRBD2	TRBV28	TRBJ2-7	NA	CASSPGLAGAHEQYF	TGTGCCAGCAGCCCGGGACTAGCGGGAGCCCACGAGCAGTACTTC
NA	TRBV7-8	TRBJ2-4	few	CASSPTPGAKNIQYF	TGTGCCAGCAGCCCGACACCGGGGGCCAAAAACATTCAGTACTTC
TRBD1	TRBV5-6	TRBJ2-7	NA	CASSRDRGFGQYF	TGTGCCAGCAGTAGGGACAGGGGTTTTGGGCAGTACTTC
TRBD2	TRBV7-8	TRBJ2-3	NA	CASRRGAGGGADTQYF	TGTGCCAGCAGAAGGGGAGCGGGAGGAGGGGCAGATACGCAGTATTTT
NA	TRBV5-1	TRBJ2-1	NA	CASSLSRGSHNEQFF	TGCGCCAGCAGCTTGAGCAGGGGCTCTCACAATGAGCAGTTCTTC
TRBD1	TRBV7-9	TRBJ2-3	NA	CASSLTGGGTDTQYF	TGTGCCAGCAGCTTGACAGGGGGAGGCACAGATACGCAGTATTTT
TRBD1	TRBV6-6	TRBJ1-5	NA	CASSYFTGGNQPQHF	TGTGCCAGCAGTTACTTTACAGGGGGAAATCAGCCCCAGCATTTT
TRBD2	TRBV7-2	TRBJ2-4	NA	CASSPGLAGGGFF	TGTGCCAGCAGCCCCGGACTAGCGGGGGGTGGTTTCTTC
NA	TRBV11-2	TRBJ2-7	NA	CASSFRVSSYEQYF	TGTGCCAGCAGCTTCCGGGTTAGCTCCTACGAGCAGTACTTC
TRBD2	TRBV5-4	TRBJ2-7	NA	CASSAGLAGSYEQYF	TGTGCCAGCAGCGCAGGACTAGCGGGGTCTTACGAGCAGTACTTC
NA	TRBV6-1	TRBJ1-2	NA	CASSEGLRVLGYTF	TGTGCCAGCAGTGAAGGTTTACGGGTTCTTGGCTACACCTTC
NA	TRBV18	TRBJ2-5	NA	CASSPSGVETQYF	TGTGCCAGCTCACCATCCGGGGTGGAGACCCAGTACTTC
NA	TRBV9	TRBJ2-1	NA	CASSGRERSYNEQFF	TGTGCCAGCAGTGGGCGGGAAAGATCCTACAATGAGCAGTTCTTC
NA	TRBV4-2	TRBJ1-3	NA	CASSQVQSSGNTIYF	TGTGCCAGCAGCCAAGTACAGAGCTCTGGAAACACCATATATTTT
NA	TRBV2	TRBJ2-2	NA	CASSERQWEAGELFF	TGTGCCAGCAGTGAAAGACAATGGGAGGCCGGGGAGCTGTTTTTT
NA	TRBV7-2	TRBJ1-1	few	CASSSQGFGTEAFF	TGTGCCAGCAGCTCCCAGGGTTTTGGCACTGAAGCTTTCTTT
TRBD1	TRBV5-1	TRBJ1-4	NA	CASSLRGGGEKLFF	TGCGCCAGCAGCCTCCGAGGGGGCGGCGAAAAACTGTTTTTT
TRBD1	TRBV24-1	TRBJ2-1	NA	CATSDWDRSSYNEQFF	TGTGCCACCAGTGATTGGGACAGAAGCTCCTACAATGAGCAGTTCTTC
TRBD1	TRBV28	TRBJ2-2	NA	CAGRGQGAGTGELFF	TGTGCCGGGCGTGGACAGGGGGCGGGCACCGGGGAGCTGTTTTTT
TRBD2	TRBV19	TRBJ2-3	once	CASNPGGLAGGAGTDTQYF	TGTGCCAGTAACCCAGGAGGGCTAGCGGGAGGGGCTGGCACAGATACGCAGTATTTT
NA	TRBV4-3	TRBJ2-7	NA	CASSQERFYEQYF	TGCGCCAGCAGCCAAGAGAGATTCTACGAGCAGTACTTC
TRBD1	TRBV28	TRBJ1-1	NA	CASRPDRGWYTEAFF	TGTGCCAGCAGACCGGACAGGGGTTGGTACACTGAAGCTTTCTTT
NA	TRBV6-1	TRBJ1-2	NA	CASSEAGGYGYTF	TGTGCCAGCAGTGAAGCGGGGGGCTATGGCTACACCTTC
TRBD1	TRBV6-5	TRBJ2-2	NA	CASNSQGVIAGELFF	TGTGCCAGCAACTCACAGGGGGTGATCGCCGGGGAGCTGTTTTTT
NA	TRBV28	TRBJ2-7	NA	CASSPLSTGPWGYEQYF	TGTGCCAGCAGTCCCCTCTCGACAGGTCCCTGGGGATACGAGCAGTACTTC
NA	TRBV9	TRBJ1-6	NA	CASSVGGGGSPLHF	TGTGCCAGCAGCGTAGGAGGGGGTGGTTCACCCCTCCACTTT
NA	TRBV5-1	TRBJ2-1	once	CASSLLQASYNEQFF	TGCGCCAGCAGCTTGTTACAGGCCTCCTACAATGAGCAGTTCTTC
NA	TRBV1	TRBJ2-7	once	CTSSQEPRAYEQYF	TGCACCAGCAGCCAAGAACCGAGGGCATACGAGCAGTACTTC
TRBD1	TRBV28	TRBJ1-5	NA	CASRPVEGANQPQHF	TGTGCCAGCAGGCCGGTAGAGGGGGCAAATCAGCCCCAGCATTTT
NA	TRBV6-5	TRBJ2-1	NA	CASSYSGGARYNEQFF	TGTGCCAGCAGTTACTCAGGGGGGGCGCGATACAATGAGCAGTTCTTC
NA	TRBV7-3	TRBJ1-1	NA	CASSLSLGATEAFF	TGTGCCAGCAGCTTAAGTCTGGGGGCGACTGAAGCTTTCTTT
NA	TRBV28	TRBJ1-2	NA	CASSPPMSPGGYTF	TGTGCCAGCAGTCCGCCAATGAGCCCGGGAGGCTACACCTTC
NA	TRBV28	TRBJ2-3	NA	CASTGGGSPKQYF	TGTGCCAGCACAGGGGGCGGGAGCCCTAAACAGTATTTT
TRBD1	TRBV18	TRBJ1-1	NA	CASSPQGANTEAFF	TGTGCCAGCTCACCACAGGGGGCGAACACTGAAGCTTTCTTT
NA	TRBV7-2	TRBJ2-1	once	CASSFGGGGSNEQFF	TGTGCCAGCAGCTTTGGGGGAGGCGGGTCCAATGAGCAGTTCTTC
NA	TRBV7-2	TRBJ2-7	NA	CASSLGGVSSYEQYF	TGTGCCAGCAGCTTGGGGGGAGTTAGCTCCTACGAGCAGTACTTC
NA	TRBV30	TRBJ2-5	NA	CAWSLVAGEETQYF	TGTGCCTGGAGCCTCGTGGCAGGGGAAGAGACCCAGTACTTC
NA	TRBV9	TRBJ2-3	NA	CASSVEDFSTDTQYF	TGTGCCAGCAGCGTAGAGGACTTCTCCACAGATACGCAGTATTTT
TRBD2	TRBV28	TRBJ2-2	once	CASSSPGLAGTGELFF	TGTGCCAGCAGTTCGCCGGGACTAGCGGGTACCGGGGAGCTGTTTTTT